Each of the 7 T cell receptor beta chains below was sequenced from the same sample in a study of cytomegalovirus exposure and HLA in healthy donors. Both 60 Vbeta primers and 13 Jbeta primers went into the PCR. Profiling relied on immunoSEQ multiplex PCR, and the TCRdb table lists in-frame clones only, not all of them. This table holds over 55,000 clones, more than 75% found once. Sequencing input: PBMCs. These TCRs come from a male donor in good health and CMV-seronegative.

V gene TRBV20-1 combines with J gene TRBJ1-2; possibly TRBD1 for D (6 bases). Germline CDR1 is DFQATT and CDR2 is SNEGSKA (reference sequence). The ends were cut back, 6 bases at V and 6 bases at J, with 11 bases in the middle. The CDR3 consists of 11 residues. DNA of the CDR3: TGCAGTGCCGAAGGGGGACATGGCTACACCTTC. Translation gives CSAEGGHGYTF.

The rearrangement links TRBV7-2 to TRBJ2-1, with 9 bases that match TRBD2. CDR1 and CDR2 from the germline V gene are SGHTA and FQGNSA. The CDR3 length is 18 residues. The J segment lost 5 bases and the V segment lost 4 bases, leaving 15 bases of the junction unmatched. CDR3 amino acids: CASSSRGLAGTSHNEQFF. The CDR3 DNA reads TGTGCCAGCAGCTCCAGAGGGCTAGCGGGGACATCGCACAATGAGCAGTTCTTC.

J is TRBJ1-2 and V is TRBV6-5, with D tentatively TRBD1 (6 bases). Trimming pared 5 bases from V and 2 bases from J, leaving 9 bases between. Germline V gene sequence: CDR1 MNHEY, CDR2 SVGAGI. This CDR3 has 13 amino acids. CDR3 bases: TGTGCCAGCAGTCACAGGGAAAACTATGGCTACACCTTC. As protein: CASSHRENYGYTF.

This chain joins TRBV4-1 and TRBJ1-2; no clear D. Germline CDR1 is MGHRA and CDR2 is YSYEKL. The V end was cut by 4 bases, the J end by 4 bases, with 16 bases between. This CDR3 spans 15 amino acids. CDR3 sequence: CASSPGSGHLYGYTF. The CDR3 nucleotides are TGCGCCAGCAGCCCTGGAAGCGGGCACCTCTATGGCTACACCTTC.

This chain uses TRBV9 with TRBJ1-1; 8 bases align to TRBD1. The CDR3 sequence is 14 residues long. Per germline, CDR1 SGDLS and CDR2 YYNGEE. V shed 0 bases and J 6 bases; nucleotides not matched to a gene: 4. CDR3 nucleotides: TGTGCCAGCAGCGTAGCAGGACAGGGCCCTGAAGCTTTCTTT. It encodes CASSVAGQGPEAFF.

This clone was recorded once. The V call is TRBV19, the J call TRBJ2-7; 7 bases fit TRBD1. The germline gives CDR1 LNHDA, CDR2 SQIVND (reference sequence). The CDR3 loop spans 13 amino acids. V trimming: 7 bases; J trimming: 8 bases; junction bases outside the gene matches: 11. In DNA form, the CDR3 reads TGTGCCAGTACCAACCTAGGGGACAGACAGCAGTACTTC. Its protein is CASTNLGDRQQYF.

The chain links TRBV30 to TRBJ1-5; 8 bases are a match to TRBD1. The germline CDR1 and CDR2 sequences are GTSNPN and SVGIG (reference sequence). V was pared by 5 bases and J by 4 bases, with 4 bases of the junction left unmatched. The CDR3 is 13 residues long. The CDR3 loop is CAWRDRGNQPQHF. For the CDR3, the DNA is TGTGCCTGGCGAGACAGGGGTAATCAGCCCCAGCATTTT.